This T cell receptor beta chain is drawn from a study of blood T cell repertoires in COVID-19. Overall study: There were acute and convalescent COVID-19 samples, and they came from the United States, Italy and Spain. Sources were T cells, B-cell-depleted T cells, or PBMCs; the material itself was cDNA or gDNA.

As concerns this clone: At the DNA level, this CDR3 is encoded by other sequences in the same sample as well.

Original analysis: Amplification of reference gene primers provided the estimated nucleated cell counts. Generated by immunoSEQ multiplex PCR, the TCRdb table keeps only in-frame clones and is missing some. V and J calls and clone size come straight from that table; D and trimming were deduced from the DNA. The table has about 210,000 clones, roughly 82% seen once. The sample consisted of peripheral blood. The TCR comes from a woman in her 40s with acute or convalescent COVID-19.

CDR3 loop: CASSSSGGAYNEQFF. The DNA of the CDR3 is TGTGCCAGCAGCTCCAGCGGGGGCGCCTACAATGAGCAGTTCTTC. This sequence joins TRBV7-3 and TRBJ2-1; TRBD2 agrees at 8 bases. The V and J ends lost 4 bases and 2 bases, in that order; junction bases with no gene match: 4. The CDR3 contains 15 residues. Looked up from germline, CDR1 is SGHTA and CDR2 is FQGTGA.